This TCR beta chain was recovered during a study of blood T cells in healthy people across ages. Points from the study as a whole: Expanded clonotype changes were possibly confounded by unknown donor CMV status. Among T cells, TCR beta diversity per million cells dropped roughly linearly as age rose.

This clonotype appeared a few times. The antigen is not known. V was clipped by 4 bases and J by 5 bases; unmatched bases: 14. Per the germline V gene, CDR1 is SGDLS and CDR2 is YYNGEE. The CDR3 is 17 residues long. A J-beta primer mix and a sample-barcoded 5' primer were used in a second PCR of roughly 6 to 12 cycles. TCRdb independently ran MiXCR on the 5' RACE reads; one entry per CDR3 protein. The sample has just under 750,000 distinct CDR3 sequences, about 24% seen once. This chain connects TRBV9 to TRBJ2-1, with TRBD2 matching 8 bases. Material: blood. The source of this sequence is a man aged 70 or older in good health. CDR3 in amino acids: CASSPPVLTSADNEQFF. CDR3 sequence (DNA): TGTGCCAGCAGCCCCCCTGTCCTGACTAGCGCCGACAATGAGCAGTTCTTC.